This section outlines one TCR beta chain sequence together with its context. What it recognizes is unknown. Libraries were prepared by immunoSEQ multiplex PCR; TCRdb keeps only in-frame clonotypes and omits some of them. Of tens of thousands of clones listed, about 89% were seen once; the top ten hold around 1.5%. Time point: week 23, last vaccination. Each dose delivered 300 ug of mutant IDH1 20-mer peptide subcutaneously with imiquimod. This specimen belongs to a study of a mutant IDH1 vaccine in newly diagnosed glioma. Per germline, CDR1 SGHRS and CDR2 YFSETQ. The V end lost 1 base, the J end lost 4 bases, and 17 bases lay between the germline ends. This CDR3 spans 16 amino acids.

The V and J genes are TRBV5-1 and TRBJ2-5; D possibly uses TRBD1 or TRBD2 (5 bases each). Sample: PBMCs, taken from a glioma patient whose treatment included an IDH1 peptide vaccine. The receptor comes from a man aged 40-49 years with glioma. This CDR3 is CASSLNWGLARETQYF. DNA of the CDR3: TGCGCCAGCAGCTTGAATTGGGGGTTAGCCCGAGAGACCCAGTACTTC.